Below, 5 T cell receptor beta chains from the same sample are listed, as sequenced in a study of T cell changes during pregnancy in multiple sclerosis. TCRdb's table, derived via immunoSEQ multiplex PCR, lists solely in-frame clones and lacks some. Among nearly 80,000 clones listed, just over 90% were seen once. This material consisted of CD4+ T cells from peripheral blood mononuclear cells, taken before pregnancy. These receptors all come from a female donor with multiple sclerosis, enrolled in a pregnancy study.

The rearrangement uses TRBV6-5 and TRBJ1-2; 7 nucleotides match TRBD1. V was pared by 9 bases and J by 8 bases, with 18 bases of the junction left unmatched. This CDR3 contains 15 residues. Germline loops: CDR1 MNHEY, CDR2 SVGAGI. CDR3 loop: CASCRPGGEGGGYTF. The CDR3 DNA is TGTGCCAGTTGTCGACCCGGAGGGGAAGGGGGCGGCTACACCTTC.

The CDR3 loop is CASTALGQGAGEQYF. As DNA, the CDR3 is TGTGCCAGCACAGCCTTAGGACAGGGGGCAGGGGAGCAGTACTTC. The rearrangement links TRBV6-1 to TRBJ2-7; TRBD1 matches 11 bases. The CDR3 runs 15 residues. The germline gives CDR1 MNHNS, CDR2 SASEGT. The ends lost 7 bases at V and 7 bases at J; junction bases unmatched: 12.

The chain has TRBV19 and TRBJ2-1; 12 bases align to TRBD2. The CDR3 is made up of 17 amino acids. CDR1 and CDR2 (germline): LNHDA, SQIVND (reference sequence). Trimming at V came to 5 bases and at J to 1 base, leaving 6 bases not matched to a gene. Here the CDR3 DNA reads TGTGCCAGTAGTCTCCGGACTAGCGGGACATCCTACAATGAGCAGTTCTTC. This sequence encodes CASSLRTSGTSYNEQFF.

The table lists this clone with a count of one. J is TRBJ2-6 and V is TRBV6-1; D might be TRBD2 (5 bases). The CDR3 is made up of 17 amino acids. Germline CDR1 is MNHNS and CDR2 is SASEGT. Deletions cut 6 bases from V and 2 bases from J, with 17 bases between. The CDR3 protein is CASSEIRGMTGANVLTF. The CDR3, as DNA: TGTGCCAGCAGCGAAATCCGGGGTATGACTGGGGCCAACGTCCTGACTTTC.

CDR3 nucleotide sequence: TGCAGCGTCAGGACTAGCGGGAGCTCCTACAATGAGCAGTTCTTC. This translates into CSVRTSGSSYNEQFF. J is TRBJ2-1 and V is TRBV29-1; 13 positions agree with TRBD2. V shed 6 bases and J 0 bases; nucleotides not matched to a gene: 2. CDR3 size: 15 residues. Germline V lookup: CDR1 SQVTM, CDR2 ANQGSEA.